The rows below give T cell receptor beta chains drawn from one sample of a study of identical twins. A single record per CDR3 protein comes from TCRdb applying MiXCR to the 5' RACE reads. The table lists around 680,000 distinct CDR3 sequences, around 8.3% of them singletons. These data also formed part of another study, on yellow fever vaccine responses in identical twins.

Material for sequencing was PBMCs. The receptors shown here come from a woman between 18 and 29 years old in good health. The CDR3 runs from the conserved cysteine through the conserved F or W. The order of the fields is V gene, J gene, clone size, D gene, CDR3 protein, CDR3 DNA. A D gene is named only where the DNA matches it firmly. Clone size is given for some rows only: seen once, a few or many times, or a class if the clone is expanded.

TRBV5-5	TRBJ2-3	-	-	CASSGIQGGGSTDTQYF	TGTGCCAGCAGCGGAATACAGGGGGGGGGAAGCACAGATACGCAGTATTTT
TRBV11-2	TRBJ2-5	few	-	CASSLEGSRNF	TGTGCCAGCAGCTTAGAGGGCAGCAGGAACTTC
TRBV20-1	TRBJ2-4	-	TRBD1	CSARDRREIQYF	TGCAGTGCTCGGGACAGGCGCGAGATTCAGTACTTC
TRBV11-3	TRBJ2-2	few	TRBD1	CASSVTGVFTGELFF	TGTGCCAGCAGCGTGACAGGGGTCTTCACCGGGGAGCTGTTTTTT
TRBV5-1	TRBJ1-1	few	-	CASSQWDPNTEAFF	TGCGCCAGCAGCCAATGGGATCCGAACACTGAAGCTTTCTTT
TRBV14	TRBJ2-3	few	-	CASSHGAFGGARDTQYF	TGTGCCAGCAGCCATGGTGCCTTTGGGGGGGCCAGAGATACGCAGTATTTT
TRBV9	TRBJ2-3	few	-	CASSVVGGGAGDTQYF	TGTGCCAGCAGCGTAGTTGGAGGGGGGGCCGGAGATACGCAGTATTTT
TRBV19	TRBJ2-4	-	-	CASSMSTGGSIQYF	TGTGCCAGTAGTATGTCAACAGGAGGGAGCATTCAGTACTTC
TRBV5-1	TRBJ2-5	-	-	CASSLGLSQETQYF	TGCGCCAGCAGCTTGGGTCTTTCCCAAGAGACCCAGTACTTC
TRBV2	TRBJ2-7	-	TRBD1	CASSPDRGRRDEQYF	TGTGCCAGCAGTCCCGACAGGGGCCGCCGGGACGAGCAGTACTTC
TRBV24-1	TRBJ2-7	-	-	CATSDSRVSYEQYF	TGTGCCACCAGTGATTCCAGGGTTTCCTACGAGCAGTACTTC
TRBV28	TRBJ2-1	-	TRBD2	CASSLPLAGVYNEQFF	TGTGCCAGCAGCCTCCCCCTAGCGGGAGTGTACAATGAGCAGTTCTTC
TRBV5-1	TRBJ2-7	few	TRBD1	CASSLDRGQGEQYF	TGCGCCAGCAGCTTGGACAGGGGGCAAGGGGAGCAGTACTTC
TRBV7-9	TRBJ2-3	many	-	CASSSGTNTDTQYF	TGTGCCAGCAGCTCCGGGACGAACACAGATACGCAGTATTTT
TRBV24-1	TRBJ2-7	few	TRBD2	CATSGKTSGSYEQYF	TGTGCCACCAGTGGAAAAACTAGCGGGAGTTACGAGCAGTACTTC
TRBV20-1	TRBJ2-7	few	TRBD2	CSAKLAGGRYEQYF	TGCAGTGCAAAGCTAGCGGGAGGTCGCTACGAGCAGTACTTC
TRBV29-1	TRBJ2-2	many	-	CSARLEGFTGELFF	TGCAGCGCTCGCTTAGAGGGATTCACCGGGGAGCTGTTTTTT
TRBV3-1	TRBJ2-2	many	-	CASSQAGIKAGELFF	TGTGCCAGCAGCCAAGCCGGGATAAAGGCCGGGGAGCTGTTTTTT
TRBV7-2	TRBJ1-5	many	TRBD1	CASSIRGNQPQHF	TGTGCCAGCAGCATCAGGGGGAATCAGCCCCAGCATTTT
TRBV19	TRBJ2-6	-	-	CASSFMTGSGANVLTF	TGTGCCAGTAGTTTTATGACCGGCTCTGGGGCCAACGTCCTGACTTTC
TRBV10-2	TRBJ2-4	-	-	CASTSLAKNIQYF	TGCGCCAGCACTTCCCTAGCCAAAAACATTCAGTACTTC